This T cell receptor beta chain is drawn from a study of cytomegalovirus exposure and HLA in healthy donors (dated by TCRdb to 2016 to 2017). Regarding the study in general: In an earlier analysis of some 610 of the donors, approximately 260 Gb of sequence data and 117 million unique TCR beta sequences from 150 million to 200 million T cells were reported. On average, over 200,000 unique TCR beta nucleotide sequences were sequenced per donor among a few hundred genotyped donors of the cohort, with roughly 18% of those sequences being non-productive. HLA typing covered class I and class II loci at four-digit resolution. The T cell repertoires of around 670 subjects were profiled by immunosequencing and related to cytomegalovirus serostatus. In a later genetic analysis, genome-wide SNP genotypes for about three fifths of the roughly 670 donors were used, and that subset was treated as a discovery cohort. To decide whether each TCR beta V gene segment behaved as functional or pseudogenic, an earlier analysis of 587 of the donors relied on high-throughput TCR beta sequencing. An early release that covered about 640 HLA-typed donors contained around 300 gigabases of sequencing data and around 85 million unique TCR sequences. Typing coverage varied by locus: roughly 629-630 donors for A, B, C, DRB1 and DQB1; roughly 560 for DQA1; more than 600 for DPA1; roughly 470 for DPB1. Four to six DR-DQ haplotypes were handled as single units for association and clustering, since linkage in the cohort was strong. Rather than using new phenotypic data, the later analysis identified candidate immune exposures from TCR beta sequences and from how often those sequences occurred across donors. To predict cytomegalovirus infection status, the study combined high-throughput TCR immunosequencing, statistical association of individual TCRs with disease status, and machine learning. Every repertoire in the discovery cohort had been generated on one and the same sequencing platform. Donor age, sex, ethnicity and CMV serostatus were compiled together with the repertoire data. Of the roughly 410 genotyped donors, more than 75% were placed in the genetic ancestry cluster associated with self-reported Caucasian donors. A later analysis re-examined previously published TCR beta repertoires from 600 to 700 donors and added high-resolution HLA genotyping to investigate patterns of TCR occurrence. In addition to the first cohort of 666 subjects, a separate validation cohort of some 120 different subjects was used. The aim of the study was to test whether cataloging public T cell receptors could identify signatures of past pathogen exposure.

The full study reports these points: A total of some 180 TCR beta chains were listed by the study as associated with cytomegalovirus. Most TCR sequences were observed very rarely across donors, whereas some public TCRs were present in many individuals. It was suggested by the authors that the approach could potentially be generalized to other disease states and immunological phenotypes. A later analysis found that most CMV-associated TCR beta chains appeared HLA-restricted, with HLA associations seemingly driven largely by CMV exposure. When HLA alleles, especially DR and DQ, strongly co-occurred, attributing TCR associations to individual alleles was difficult. A further reported finding was that TCR beta sequences accurately predicted the HLA-A and HLA-B alleles for most subjects in the first cohort. In this cohort, only TCR beta chains were sequenced, and detectable features were limited by the absence of alpha or paired-chain data. Specific HLA alleles were associated with 16,951 TCR beta sequences at a false discovery rate of 0.05 in a later analysis. A few of the identified cytomegalovirus-associated TCR beta chains were confirmed in vitro to be specific for cytomegalovirus antigens. In a later analysis, HLA-associated TCR beta chains showed more clonal expansion and lower generation probabilities than non-associated chains that were equally common. In a later genetic analysis, fewer N-insertions in productive TCRs were reported among donors in an Asian-associated ancestry cluster than the roughly 640-donor mean. Cytomegalovirus status was reported to be diagnosed by the classifier with high specificity and sensitivity in both the original and validation cohorts. Immune exposure information for the cohort was limited to CMV serostatus. Because counts were too low, about 17 rarely observed V segments, including chromosome 9 orphons, were excluded from the earlier analysis of 587 of the donors. The 87-base-pair reads could not distinguish some IMGT-functional V segments, including TRBV6-2 and TRBV6-3, so those segments were excluded. Linkage disequilibrium might explain the correlated functional status among segregating V segments, but an unknown experimental factor could not be ruled out. In a later analysis, TCR association rates were found to vary across HLA loci, with the most associated TCRs seen for DRB1 alleles and the fewest for HLA-C alleles. In a later genetic analysis, a missense DCLRE1C variant was associated with V-gene and J-gene trimming of TCR beta chains, and the association was replicated in an independent cohort. Because HLA typing was unavailable for some donors at each locus, only the typed subset was used in association tests. A group of highly shared sequence variants was considered likely to be a technical artifact of the sequencing pipeline. Presence/absence analyses assumed roughly uniform sequencing depth across donors, an assumption that may not hold. Broadly in line with IMGT annotations, most TCR beta V segments showed up in productive rearrangements about 87% or about 30% of the time in an earlier analysis of around 550 of the donors. A later analysis reported that several top co-occurrence clusters appeared linked to parvovirus B19, influenza, CMV and Epstein-Barr virus.

The cohort comprised some 700 healthy bone marrow donors. At the time of sampling, all cohort members were nominally healthy, though unrecorded immune exposures were likely present. The donor was CMV seropositive and was included in the group of 250 to 350 seropositive cohort members. Each donor provided a peripheral blood sample, and peripheral blood mononuclear cells were used for TCR beta sequencing. The Qiagen DNeasy Blood Extraction Kit was used to extract genomic DNA from the blood cell samples. To note about this clone: What antigen it recognizes has not been identified. Base qualities are missing; no much larger clone stands one base away.

The CDR3 runs 18 amino acids, cysteine and phenylalanine included. Only CDR3 DNA is held: 54 bases, read in frame from base 1. Looking up the germline V gene (reference sequence) yields CDR1 WNHNN and CDR2 SYGVQD. V is cut back by 0 bases and J by 0 bases, with 8 bases in the junction unmatched. Library method: the immunoSEQ multiplex PCR assay. The multiplex PCR relied on a mix of 60 forward primers for TCR Vbeta segments and 13 reverse primers for TCR Jbeta segments. The CDR3 region of rearranged TCR beta genes was amplified from genomic DNA by a multiplex PCR assay. On the Illumina HiSeq System, the amplified TCR beta libraries were sequenced as 87-base-pair reads. As for the authors' bioinformatics: A later analysis tallied roughly 80 million unique TCR beta chains across the 666 repertoires, and some 10 million of those chains were shared by two or more donors. Raw reads were error-corrected and collapsed into unique sequences with a nearest-neighbor algorithm that merged closely related sequences to remove PCR and sequencing errors. CDR3 sequences were aligned to IMGT reference sequences to assign V, D and J gene segments. Each retained sequence needed at least a six-nucleotide match to both a V gene segment and a J gene segment. Rearrangements were called productive when the CDR3 lacked stop codons and stayed in frame with V and J; all others were non-productive. CDR3 was defined by IMGT convention, running from the second conserved V-encoded cysteine to the conserved J-encoded phenylalanine. The earlier analysis of about 640 of the donors excluded any sequence lacking an unambiguous match to a single V gene segment. In an earlier analysis of about 590 of the donors, a V segment was called functional when productive rearrangements were above 56.7%, and segregating when the standard deviation between donors exceeded 5%. A statistical classification framework was built for diagnosing cytomegalovirus status from the catalog of TCR beta chain sequences. V and J gene assignment, in a later analysis, came from comparing TCR nucleotide sequences with IMGT/GENE-DB human TR gene sequences. A later analysis assigned CDR3 sequences and most-parsimonious VDJ recombination scenarios with the TCRdist pipeline. In a later analysis, each TCR beta chain was defined by its CDR3 amino acid sequence together with its V-gene family, and reads lacking a unique V-gene family were excluded. To address suspected cross-contamination and a sequencing artifact, a later analysis removed roughly 640 highly shared, low-generation-probability nucleotide sequences. In a later analysis, a clonal expansion index was calculated for each public chain from normalized within-repertoire ranks of inferred template counts. In a later analysis, generation probabilities were computed with a VDJ recombination model fitted to out-of-frame rearrangements, and the resulting probabilities were checked against IGoR. A later analysis scored TCR-TCR, TCR-HLA and TCR-CMV co-occurrence with hypergeometric tests, applying a repertoire-size bias correction to TCR pairs. In a later analysis, false discovery rates were estimated by permuting HLA or CMV assignments 20 times. A later analysis grouped co-occurring TCRs with DBSCAN, adding TCRdist sequence similarity when clustering within HLA-allele-positive subsets. Repertoires with fewer than 30,000 or more than 120,000 public chains, plus five repertoires with anomalous nucleotide sharing, were excluded from co-occurrence clustering. TCRdb re-hosts the immuneACCESS table, in-frame sequences only. Its copies lack some clones; in the studies checked, an unresolved V gene accounts for under half of them, and the cause for the rest is not known. From that table come the V and J calls and clone size; the DNA was used to work out D and trimming. This sample comprises some 190,000 clones, about 81% of them detected only once. The ten largest make up about 4.8% of the sample.

The sample was PBMCs. The sequence joins TRBV10-1 to TRBJ2-1; TRBD2 fits 7 bases in the junction. The TCR comes from a man aged 25-40 years in good health and CMV-seropositive. In nucleotide form, the sequence is TGCGCCAGCAGTGAGTCTGGCGGGAGAAGGAGCTCCTACAATGAGCAGTTCTTC. The resulting protein is CASSESGGRRSSYNEQFF.